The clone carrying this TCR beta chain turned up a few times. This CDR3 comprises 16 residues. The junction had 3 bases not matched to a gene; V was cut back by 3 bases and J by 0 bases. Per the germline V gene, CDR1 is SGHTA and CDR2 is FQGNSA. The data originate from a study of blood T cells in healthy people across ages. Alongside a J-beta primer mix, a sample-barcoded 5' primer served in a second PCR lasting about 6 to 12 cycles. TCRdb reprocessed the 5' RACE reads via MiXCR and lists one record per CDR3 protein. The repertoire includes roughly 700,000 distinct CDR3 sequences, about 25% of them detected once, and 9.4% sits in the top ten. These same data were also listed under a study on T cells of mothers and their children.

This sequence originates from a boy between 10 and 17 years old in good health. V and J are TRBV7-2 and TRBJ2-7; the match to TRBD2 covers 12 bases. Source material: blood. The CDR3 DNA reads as TGTGCCAGCAGCTTTCGACTAGCGGGAGCCTCCTACGAGCAGTACTTC. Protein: CASSFRLAGASYEQYF.